This TCR beta chain derives from a study of cytomegalovirus exposure and HLA in healthy donors. Findings and caveats of the study: Later analysis demonstrated an association between a missense DCLRE1C variant and TCR beta V- and J-gene trimming. For presence/absence analyses, sequencing depth was assumed to be roughly uniform across donors.

PCR primers comprised 60 Vbeta and 13 Jbeta primers. TCRdb's table, derived via immunoSEQ multiplex PCR, lists solely in-frame clones and lacks some. This table has roughly 65,000 clones, 65% to 70% appearing once. The germline CDR1 and CDR2 sequences are GTSNPN and SVGIG (reference sequence). V was trimmed by 5 bases and J by 4 bases, leaving 14 bases between them. The CDR3 contains 13 residues. Note on this clone: Its antigen is unidentified.

The V gene is TRBV30, the J gene TRBJ1-2; the D is unclear. The sequence was obtained from a man between 40 and 49 years old in good health and CMV-seropositive. Sequenced sample: PBMCs. CDR3 coding DNA: TGTGCCTGGGTACTCCTAGACGGCTATGGCTACACCTTC. Its protein product is CAWVLLDGYGYTF.